These T cell receptor beta chains were read from a single sample in a study of OX40 agonist ivuxolimab in advanced cancers. Libraries were prepared by immunoSEQ multiplex PCR; TCRdb keeps only in-frame clonotypes and omits some of them. The data contain some 70,000 clones, 84% of them seen just once; the ten biggest clones take up roughly 2%. Sequenced material: CD4+ or CD8+ T cells sorted from blood, taken in a trial of the OX40 agonist ivuxolimab. Receptors were obtained from an adult with an advanced solid tumor such as melanoma, head and neck, liver or kidney cancer. The CDR3 runs from the conserved cysteine through the conserved F or W. Each record gives: J gene, V gene, clone size, D gene, CDR3 DNA, CDR3 protein. A D gene is named only where the DNA matches it firmly. Where a row states a size, it is once, few, many or the class of an expanded clone; other rows omit it.

>TRBJ1-5|TRBV28|NA|TRBD1
TGTGCCAGCGGCCCCGGGACAGGGAATCAGCCCCAGCATTTT
CASGPGTGNQPQHF
>TRBJ2-7|TRBV2|NA|NA
TGTGCCAGCAGGTCCCGGGGTTACGAGCAGTACTTC
CASRSRGYEQYF
>TRBJ1-3|TRBV6-1|NA|NA
TGTGCCAGCAGTGAAACAGGGACTGGAAACACCATATATTTT
CASSETGTGNTIYF
>TRBJ2-7|TRBV5-1|few|TRBD2
TGCGCCAGCAGCTTGTATAGCGGGAGAGGGTCCTACGAGCAGTACTTC
CASSLYSGRGSYEQYF
>TRBJ2-1|TRBV5-4|NA|NA
TGTGCCAGCAGCTCTAGAGGGCGCAGCTCCTACAATGAGCAGTTCTTC
CASSSRGRSSYNEQFF
>TRBJ1-2|TRBV11-2|once|TRBD1
TGTGCCAGCAGCTTAAACCGGGGGACAGGTGGGGGTGGCTACACCTTC
CASSLNRGTGGGGYTF
>TRBJ2-3|TRBV30|NA|NA
TGTGCCTGGAGTGTACAAGGGATCGGCACAGATACGCAGTATTTT
CAWSVQGIGTDTQYF
>TRBJ2-7|TRBV7-2|NA|TRBD2
TGTGCCAGCAGCTTACAGAGCGGGGGGCCCTCCTACGAGCAGTACTTC
CASSLQSGGPSYEQYF
>TRBJ1-1|TRBV9|NA|NA
TGTGCCAGCAGCGTAACTGGGGGGCGAGAAGCTTTCTTT
CASSVTGGREAFF
>TRBJ2-1|TRBV2|once|NA
TGTGCCAGCACCCCAGGAGCAACGAGAGACTCCTACAATGAGCAGTTCTTC
CASTPGATRDSYNEQFF
>TRBJ1-5|TRBV7-2|once|NA
TGTGCCAGCAGCTTATGGGGGATGGGTCAGCCCCAGCATTTT
CASSLWGMGQPQHF
>TRBJ1-2|TRBV29-1|NA|NA
TGCAGCGTTGAAGTTCGGGGGCGGGATGATCACTATGGCTACACCTTC
CSVEVRGRDDHYGYTF
>TRBJ2-7|TRBV15|NA|TRBD2
TGTGCCACCAGCAGAGGCTCTAGCGGGGGGGCGAGCCCAATCGAGCAGTACTTC
CATSRGSSGGASPIEQYF
>TRBJ2-7|TRBV28|NA|TRBD1
TGTGCCAGCAGGGGGGACAGGTACGAGCAGTACTTC
CASRGDRYEQYF
>TRBJ2-1|TRBV6-1|NA|TRBD2
TGTGCCAGCAGTTGGGAGGGAGATGAGCAGTTCTTC
CASSWEGDEQFF
>TRBJ1-2|TRBV5-1|NA|NA
TGCGCCAGCAGCTTGGTAGGGGTTGGAGGCTACACCTTC
CASSLVGVGGYTF
>TRBJ2-3|TRBV25-1|NA|NA
TGTGCCAGCGGCGCGTCTATGATAGGTACGCAGTATTTT
CASGASMIGTQYF
>TRBJ2-5|TRBV4-3|NA|NA
TGCGCCAGCAGCCAGGGGGCAGGCTCCATTCAGGGTGAGACCCAGTACTTC
CASSQGAGSIQGETQYF
>TRBJ2-1|TRBV7-8|NA|NA
TGTGCCAGCAGACGATCGCCCCGGGGGTCCAATGAGCAGTTCTTC
CASRRSPRGSNEQFF
>TRBJ2-3|TRBV18|NA|NA
TGTGCCAGCTCACCCCGTGAGGGGTCCACAGATACGCAGTATTTT
CASSPREGSTDTQYF